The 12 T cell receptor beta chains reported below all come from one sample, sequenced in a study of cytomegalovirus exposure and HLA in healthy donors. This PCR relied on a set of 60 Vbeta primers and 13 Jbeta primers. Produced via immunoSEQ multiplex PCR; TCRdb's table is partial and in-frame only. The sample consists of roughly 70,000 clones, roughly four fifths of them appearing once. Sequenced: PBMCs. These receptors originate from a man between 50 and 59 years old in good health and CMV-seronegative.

CDR3 in DNA: TGCGCCAGCAGCTTGGAGGCGGGAGGGGTTAATGAGCAGTTCTTC. Its translation: CASSLEAGGVNEQFF. This chain links TRBV5-1 with TRBJ2-1; 9 nucleotides align to TRBD2. Germline CDR1 and CDR2: SGHRS and YFSETQ. The CDR3 is 15 residues long. Trimming at V came to 0 bases and at J to 7 bases, leaving 5 bases not matched to a gene.

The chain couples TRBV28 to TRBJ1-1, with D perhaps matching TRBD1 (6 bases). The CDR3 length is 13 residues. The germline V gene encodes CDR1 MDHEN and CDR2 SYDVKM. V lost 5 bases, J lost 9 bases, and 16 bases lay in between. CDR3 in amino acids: CASSPSGGTQAFF. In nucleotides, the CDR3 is TGTGCCAGCAGTCCTAGTGGTGGGACACAAGCTTTCTTT.

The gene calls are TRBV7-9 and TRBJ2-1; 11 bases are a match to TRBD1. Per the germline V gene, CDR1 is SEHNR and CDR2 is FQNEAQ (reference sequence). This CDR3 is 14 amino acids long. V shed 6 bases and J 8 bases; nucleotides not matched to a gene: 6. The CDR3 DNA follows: TGTGCCAGCAGGCCGGGACAGGGGGTCGATGAGCAGTTCTTC. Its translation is CASRPGQGVDEQFF.

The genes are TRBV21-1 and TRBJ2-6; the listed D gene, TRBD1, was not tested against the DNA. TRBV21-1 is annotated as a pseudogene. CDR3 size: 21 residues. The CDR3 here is CASSKALRTVAVLAGANVLTF. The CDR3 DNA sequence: TGTGCCAGCAGCAAAGCGCTACGGACAGTGGCCGTGCTGGCTGGGGCCAACGTCCTGACTTTC.

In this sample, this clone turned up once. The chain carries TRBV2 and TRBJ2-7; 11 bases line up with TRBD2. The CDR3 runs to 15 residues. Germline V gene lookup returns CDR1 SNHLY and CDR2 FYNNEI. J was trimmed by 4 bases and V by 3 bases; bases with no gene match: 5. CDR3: CASSEVAGGLYEQYF. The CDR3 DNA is TGTGCCAGCAGTGAGGTAGCGGGGGGGTTATACGAGCAGTACTTC.

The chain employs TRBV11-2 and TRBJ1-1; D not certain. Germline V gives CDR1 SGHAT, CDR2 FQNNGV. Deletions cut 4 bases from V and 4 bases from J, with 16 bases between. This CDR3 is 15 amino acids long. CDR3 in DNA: TGTGCCAGCAGCTCAGATATGGCGGTCAGCACTGAAGCTTTCTTT. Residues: CASSSDMAVSTEAFF. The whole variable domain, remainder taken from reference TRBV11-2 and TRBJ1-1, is EAGVAQSPRYKIIEKRQSVAFWCNPISGHATLYWYQQILGQGPKLLIQFQNNGVVDDSQLPKDRFSAERLKGVDSTLKIQPAKLEDSAVYLCASSSDMAVSTEAFFGQGTRLTVV.

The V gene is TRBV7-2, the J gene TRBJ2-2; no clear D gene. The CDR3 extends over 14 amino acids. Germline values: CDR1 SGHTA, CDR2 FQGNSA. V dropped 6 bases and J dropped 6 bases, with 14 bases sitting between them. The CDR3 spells CASSRQQRAGELFF. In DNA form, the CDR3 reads TGTGCCAGCAGTCGCCAGCAACGGGCCGGGGAGCTGTTTTTT.

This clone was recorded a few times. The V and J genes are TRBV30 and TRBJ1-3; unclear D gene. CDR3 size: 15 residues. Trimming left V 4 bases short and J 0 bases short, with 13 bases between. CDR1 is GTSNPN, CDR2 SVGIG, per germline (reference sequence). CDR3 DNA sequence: TGTGCCTGGACCGTTCAAGCTTACTCTGGAAACACCATATATTTT. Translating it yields CAWTVQAYSGNTIYF.

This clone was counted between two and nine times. This CDR3 reads CASSQEGQRGDQPQHF. The CDR3 nucleotides read TGTGCCAGCAGCCAAGAGGGACAGCGGGGGGATCAGCCCCAGCATTTT. This chain joins TRBV4-2 and TRBJ1-5; 7 bases fit TRBD1. The CDR3 totals 16 residues. V dropped 0 bases and J dropped 5; count of bases not matched to a gene: 7. Germline loops: CDR1 LGHNA, CDR2 YNFKEQ.

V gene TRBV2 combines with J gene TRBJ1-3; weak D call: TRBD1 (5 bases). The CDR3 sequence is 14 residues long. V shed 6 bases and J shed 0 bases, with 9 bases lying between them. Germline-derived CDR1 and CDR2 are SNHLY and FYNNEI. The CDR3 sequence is CASRGGNSGNTIYF. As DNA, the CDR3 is TGTGCCAGCAGGGGGGGGAACTCTGGAAACACCATATATTTT.

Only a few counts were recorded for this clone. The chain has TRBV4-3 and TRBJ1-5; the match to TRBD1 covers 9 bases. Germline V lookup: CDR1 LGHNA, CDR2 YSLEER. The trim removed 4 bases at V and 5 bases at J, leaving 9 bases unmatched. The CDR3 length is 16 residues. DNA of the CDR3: TGCGCCAGCAGCCCAGTCCCGGGACAGGGAGATCAGCCCCAGCATTTT. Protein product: CASSPVPGQGDQPQHF.

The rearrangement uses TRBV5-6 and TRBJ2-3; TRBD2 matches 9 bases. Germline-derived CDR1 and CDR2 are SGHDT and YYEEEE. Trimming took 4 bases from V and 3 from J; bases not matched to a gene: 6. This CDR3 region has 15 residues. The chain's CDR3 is CASSLAGFGTDTQYF. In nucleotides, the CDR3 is TGTGCCAGCAGCCTAGCGGGATTTGGAACAGATACGCAGTATTTT.